The 28 T cell receptor beta chains listed next were all sequenced from one sample in a study of cytomegalovirus exposure and HLA in healthy donors (dated by TCRdb to about 2017). Libraries were prepared through the immunoSEQ multiplex PCR assay. For the multiplex PCR, a mixture combining 60 forward primers for TCR Vbeta segments and 13 reverse primers for TCR Jbeta segments was used. TCRdb took over this immuneACCESS table, retaining in-frame rearrangements with V and J assigned. Such tables are incomplete; in checked studies, under half of the missing clones stem from an unresolved V gene, and the remainder is unexplained. Within this sample are roughly 150,000 clones, with roughly 85% of them counted one time only. The ten largest clonotypes hold around 8% of the sample. The sample taken for sequencing was PBMCs. All receptors come from a male donor in good health and CMV-seropositive.

This chain links TRBV30 with TRBJ1-2; D not certain. Looked up from germline, CDR1 is GTSNPN and CDR2 is SVGIG (reference sequence). Trimming took 3 bases from V and 5 from J, leaving 13 bases between them. The CDR3 covers 13 residues. The CDR3 is CAWSPTFYYGYTF. The DNA for the CDR3 is TGTGCCTGGAGCCCGACATTTTATTATGGCTACACCTTC. The full variable domain, with the rest looked up from reference TRBV30 and TRBJ1-2, is SQTIHQWPATLVQPVGSPLSLECTVEGTSNPNLYWYRQAAGRGLQLLFYSVGIGQISSEVPQNLSASRPQDRQFILSSKKLLLSDSGFYLCAWSPTFYYGYTFGSGTRLTVV.

Note on this clone: The junction departs from germline at one end; a sequencing error may be responsible. The chain carries TRBV30 and TRBJ2-6; a possible D gene is TRBD1 (5 bases). Germline V lookup: CDR1 GTSNPN, CDR2 SVGIG (reference sequence). CDR3 length: 13 residues. The CDR3 loop reads CAWSAGGANGLTF. For the CDR3, the DNA is TGTGCCTGGAGTGCTGGTGGGGCCAACGGCCTGACTTTC.

The chain couples TRBV14 to TRBJ2-2; D call uncertain. The CDR3 sequence is 12 residues long. V gave up 4 bases and J gave up 7 bases, with 7 bases separating them. The germline CDR1 and CDR2 sequences are SGHDN and FVKESK. CDR3 nucleotides: TGTGCCAGCAGCCCCCCCTTCGGGGAGCTGTTTTTT. This sequence encodes CASSPPFGELFF. Filled out from reference TRBV14 and TRBJ2-2, the complete variable domain reads EAGVTQFPSHSVIEKGQTVTLRCDPISGHDNLYWYRRVMGKEIKFLLHFVKESKQDESGMPNNRFLAERTGGTYSTLKVQPAELEDSGVYFCASSPPFGELFFGEGSRLTVL.

The V gene is TRBV7-2, the J gene TRBJ1-1; D may be TRBD1 (6 bases). The CDR3 consists of 13 residues. The V end was cut by 5 bases, the J end by 3 bases, with 10 bases between. Looked up from germline, CDR1 is SGHTA and CDR2 is FQGNSA. The CDR3 loop is CASSPQGYTEAFF. CDR3 bases: TGTGCCAGCAGCCCTCAGGGGTACACTGAAGCTTTCTTT. Filled out from reference TRBV7-2 and TRBJ1-1, the complete variable domain reads GAGVSQSPSNKVTEKGKDVELRCDPISGHTALYWYRQSLGQGLEFLIYFQGNSAPDKSGLPSDRFSAERTGGSVSTLTIQRTQQEDSAVYLCASSPQGYTEAFFGQGTRLTVV.

The J gene is TRBJ2-7, the V gene TRBV18, with 8 bases that match TRBD1. Germline CDR1 reads KGHSH; CDR2 reads LQKENI. The CDR3 loop spans 16 amino acids. V gave up 4 bases and J gave up 1 base; unmatched junction bases: 9. The CDR3 DNA is TGTGCCAGCTCACAAGTCCCGGGACAGGTTTCCTACGAGCAGTACTTC. It encodes CASSQVPGQVSYEQYF.

This sequence joins TRBV28 and TRBJ2-5, with D maybe TRBD1 (5 bases). The J call could be wrong; TRBJ2-7 is a better fit for the DNA end. CDR1 is MDHEN and CDR2 is SYDVKM in the germline V gene. This CDR3 has 12 amino acids. CDR3 residues: CASSLVGAEQYF. The CDR3 DNA follows: TGTGCCAGCAGTTTAGTAGGGGCCGAGCAGTACTTC.

In this sample, this clone turned up a few times. CDR3 in amino acids: CSVGQGNGETQYF. In nucleotides, the CDR3 is TGCAGCGTTGGACAGGGTAATGGAGAGACCCAGTACTTC. The rearrangement links TRBV29-1 to TRBJ2-5, with 7 bases lining up with TRBD1. Per the germline V gene, CDR1 is SQVTM and CDR2 is ANQGSEA. The CDR3 sequence is 13 residues long. V lost 4 bases to trimming and J lost 4 bases; unmatched junction nucleotides: 6.

This sequence joins TRBV6-6 and TRBJ2-7; tentative D call: TRBD2 (5 bases). Germline V CDR1 and CDR2: MNHNY, SVGAGI (reference sequence). The CDR3 runs 13 residues. The germline V and J ends were trimmed by 7 bases and 1 base, with 11 bases remaining between them. CDR3 amino acids: CASTGSASYEQYF. In DNA, the CDR3 is TGTGCCAGCACGGGTAGCGCGTCCTACGAGCAGTACTTC.

This sequence joins TRBV4-1 and TRBJ2-1; 7 bases line up with TRBD1. The junction had 13 bases not matched to a gene; V was cut back by 5 bases and J by 9 bases. This CDR3 spans 15 amino acids. Germline V gene data show CDR1 as MGHRA and CDR2 as YSYEKL. In DNA, the CDR3 is TGCGCCAGCAGCGGAGAGGACAGGTCTTGGGGTGAGCAGTTCTTC. This codes for CASSGEDRSWGEQFF.

This clone has a single count. V gene TRBV28 combines with J gene TRBJ2-7; D remains unclear. Trimming removed 8 bases at V and 0 bases at J, with 11 bases between. This CDR3 region has 13 residues. The germline gives CDR1 MDHEN, CDR2 SYDVKM. The CDR3 DNA reads TGTGCCAGCCTTACAGAAAGCTCCTACGAGCAGTACTTC. Translating gives CASLTESSYEQYF. The complete variable domain, with remaining parts taken from reference TRBV28 and TRBJ2-7, reads DVKVTQSSRYLVKRTGEKVFLECVQDMDHENMFWYRQDPGLGLRLIYFSYDVKMKEKGDIPEGYSVSREKKERFSLILESASTNQTSMYLCASLTESSYEQYFGPGTRLTVT.

The chain carries TRBV5-1 and TRBJ2-1; D is ambiguous. Germline CDR1 and CDR2: SGHRS and YFSETQ. The V end was cut by 1 base, the J end by 6 bases, with 8 bases between. The CDR3 spans 13 residues. In nucleotides, the CDR3 is TGCGCCAGCAGCTTGACTACGGGCAATGAGCAGTTCTTC. Translated: CASSLTTGNEQFF.

This chain joins TRBV5-1 and TRBJ2-2; D is perhaps TRBD2 (5 bases). Trimming removed 3 bases from V and 5 bases from J, with 14 bases in between. Germline loops: CDR1 SGHRS, CDR2 YFSETQ. The CDR3 runs to 15 residues. The CDR3 loop reads CASSSGITATGELFF. The CDR3 DNA sequence: TGCGCCAGCAGCTCCGGGATTACGGCAACCGGGGAGCTGTTTTTT.

The chain recombines TRBV19 with TRBJ1-2; no clear D gene. Per the germline V gene, CDR1 is LNHDA and CDR2 is SQIVND (reference sequence). Between the trimmed V and J ends, which lost 3 bases and 1 base, there was a span of 9 bases. The CDR3 has 14 residues. In DNA form, the CDR3 reads TGTGCCAGTAGTATCCAGGAAGGTAACTATGGCTACACCTTC. This encodes CASSIQEGNYGYTF.

CDR3 in amino acids: CASSLRDTNEKLFF. Here the CDR3 DNA reads TGTGCCAGCAGCTTAAGAGATACTAATGAAAAACTGTTTTTT. This chain connects TRBV7-9 to TRBJ1-4, with D uncertain. The CDR3 runs to 14 residues. The germline CDR1 and CDR2 sequences are SEHNR and FQNEAQ (reference sequence). Trimming took off 2 bases at V and 2 bases at J, with 6 bases between the two ends.

This sequence joins TRBV6-5 and TRBJ1-6, with a possible D match to TRBD1 (5 bases). The CDR3 is 15 residues long. The germline CDR1 and CDR2 sequences are MNHEY and SVGAGI. Between the trimmed V and J ends, which lost 2 bases and 7 bases, there was a span of 12 bases. This CDR3 reads CASSYGQGGNSPLHF. The CDR3, as DNA: TGTGCCAGCAGTTACGGTCAGGGAGGGAATTCACCCCTCCACTTT.

The chain has TRBV29-1 and TRBJ1-1; 9 nucleotides agree with TRBD1. The CDR3 consists of 12 residues. V trimming: 8 bases; J trimming: 7 bases; junction bases outside the gene matches: 8. Germline V gene sequence: CDR1 SQVTM, CDR2 ANQGSEA. CDR3 DNA: TGCAGCTCCAGGACAGGGGCCGGTGAAGCTTTCTTT. Translation gives CSSRTGAGEAFF.

This clone was detected a few times. The V call is TRBV15, the J call TRBJ2-1; a weak D match, TRBD2 (5 bases). Trimming pared 3 bases from V and 4 bases from J, leaving 10 bases between. The germline V gene encodes CDR1 LNHNV and CDR2 YYDKDF (reference sequence). The CDR3 is 14 residues long. This CDR3 is CATSRRASYNEQFF. In DNA, the CDR3 is TGTGCCACCAGCAGGAGGGCCTCTTACAATGAGCAGTTCTTC.

This chain uses TRBV18 with TRBJ1-5; maybe TRBD1 (5 bases). This CDR3 contains 16 residues. Trimming removed 0 bases from V and 4 bases from J, with 13 bases in between. Germline CDR1 reads KGHSH; CDR2 reads LQKENI. The CDR3: CASSPPGGERNQPQHF. CDR3 nucleotide sequence: TGTGCCAGCTCACCACCGGGGGGTGAAAGGAATCAGCCCCAGCATTTT. Supplemented by reference TRBV18 and TRBJ1-5, the full variable domain reads NAGVMQNPRHLVRRRGQEARLRCSPMKGHSHVYWYRQLPEEGLKFMVYLQKENIIDESGMPKERFSAEFPKEGPSILRIQQVVRGDSAAYFCASSPPGGERNQPQHFGDGTRLSIL.

The chain is built from TRBV28 and TRBJ2-7, with 8 bases lining up with TRBD2. CDR3 length: 15 amino acids. Germline V CDR1 and CDR2: MDHEN, SYDVKM. With 6 bases clipped from V and 5 bases from J, the junction kept 12 bases outside the gene matches. Written as DNA, the CDR3 is TGTGCCAGCAGCCGCGGGAGCGGGAGTTTGCACGAGCAGTACTTC. Its protein is CASSRGSGSLHEQYF.

The chain carries TRBV6-4 and TRBJ1-2; D not certain. Germline values: CDR1 MRHNA, CDR2 SNTAGT. V was clipped by 5 bases and J by 7 bases, with 26 bases between them. This CDR3 region has 17 residues. DNA of the CDR3: TGTGCCAGCAGTTCTTCACCGGGAGGATCCGTCGTGAGTGGCTACACCTTC. Protein product: CASSSSPGGSVVSGYTF.

As concerns this clone: Within the sample, other DNA sequences also encode this same CDR3. V is TRBV30 and J is TRBJ1-5; 8 bases are a match to TRBD1. The CDR3 covers 14 residues. CDR1 and CDR2 (germline): GTSNPN, SVGIG (reference sequence). J was trimmed by 5 bases and V by 0 bases; bases with no gene match: 3. CDR3 DNA: TGTGCCTGGAGTGTACGACAGGGGTATCAGCCCCAGCATTTT. Its protein product is CAWSVRQGYQPQHF.

This rearrangement joins TRBV4-1 to TRBJ1-2; maybe TRBD1 (6 bases). Trimming removed 5 bases from V and 8 bases from J, with 24 bases in between. The germline V gene encodes CDR1 MGHRA and CDR2 YSYEKL. There are 16 residues in the CDR3. The CDR3 nucleotides are TGCGCCAGCAGCTCGGTAGGCCAGGGGCCCTCCTGGGGCTACACCTTC. This sequence encodes CASSSVGQGPSWGYTF.

The chain recombines TRBV6-5 with TRBJ1-2; 8 nucleotides line up with TRBD1. The V gene's germline CDR1 is MNHEY and CDR2 SVGAGI. This CDR3 is built from 14 residues. V lost 1 base to trimming and J lost 6 bases; unmatched junction nucleotides: 4. The chain's CDR3 is CASSYYGQGHGYTF. The CDR3 DNA sequence: TGTGCCAGCAGTTACTATGGACAGGGCCATGGCTACACCTTC.

This chain links TRBV5-1 with TRBJ2-5; the match to TRBD1 covers 7 bases. Per the germline V gene, CDR1 is SGHRS and CDR2 is YFSETQ. The J segment lost 2 bases and the V segment lost 4 bases, leaving 5 bases of the junction unmatched. CDR3 length: 14 residues. The CDR3 sequence is CASSPEGQQETQYF. DNA for the CDR3: TGCGCCAGCAGCCCCGAGGGACAGCAAGAGACCCAGTACTTC.

The chain employs TRBV15 and TRBJ2-5, with D perhaps TRBD2 (5 bases). Germline V gene sequence: CDR1 LNHNV, CDR2 YYDKDF (reference sequence). Between the trimmed V and J ends, which lost 4 bases and 1 base, there was a span of 10 bases. This CDR3 has 14 amino acids. The CDR3 sequence: CATSTGLFQETQYF. The CDR3 DNA is TGTGCCACCAGCACTGGACTGTTCCAAGAGACCCAGTACTTC. Full variable domain (remainder filled in from reference TRBV15 and TRBJ2-5): DAMVIQNPRYQVTQFGKPVTLSCSQTLNHNVMYWYQQKSSQAPKLLFHYYDKDFNNEADTPDNFQSRRPNTSFCFLDIRSPGLGDTAMYLCATSTGLFQETQYFGPGTRLLVL.

This clone showed up just once. The rearrangement links TRBV30 to TRBJ2-1; weak D call: TRBD2 (6 bases). The CDR3 consists of 13 residues. Looked up from germline, CDR1 is GTSNPN and CDR2 is SVGIG (reference sequence). V shed 4 bases and J shed 7 bases, with 14 bases lying between them. The CDR3 DNA reads as TGTGCCTGGATTGATTGGCGGGGTAATGAGCAGTTCTTC. This translates into CAWIDWRGNEQFF.

CDR3 in amino acids: CASSYPGGGTNTIYF. DNA for the CDR3: TGTGCCAGCAGTTACCCCGGAGGAGGAACAAACACCATATATTTT. The V and J genes are TRBV6-6 and TRBJ1-3, with D unresolved. V was cut by 2 bases and J by 6 bases, with 14 bases left in between. The CDR3 has 15 amino acids. The germline CDR1 and CDR2 sequences are MNHNY and SVGAGI (reference sequence).

This clone was counted once. The chain is built from TRBV28 and TRBJ1-5, with D tentatively TRBD1 (5 bases). This CDR3 is built from 13 residues. The germline gives CDR1 MDHEN, CDR2 SYDVKM. Trimming removed 4 bases from V and 7 bases from J, with 11 bases in between. CDR3 sequence reads: CASSSWRGQPQHF. The DNA of the CDR3 is TGTGCCAGCAGTTCGTGGAGGGGCCAGCCCCAGCATTTT.